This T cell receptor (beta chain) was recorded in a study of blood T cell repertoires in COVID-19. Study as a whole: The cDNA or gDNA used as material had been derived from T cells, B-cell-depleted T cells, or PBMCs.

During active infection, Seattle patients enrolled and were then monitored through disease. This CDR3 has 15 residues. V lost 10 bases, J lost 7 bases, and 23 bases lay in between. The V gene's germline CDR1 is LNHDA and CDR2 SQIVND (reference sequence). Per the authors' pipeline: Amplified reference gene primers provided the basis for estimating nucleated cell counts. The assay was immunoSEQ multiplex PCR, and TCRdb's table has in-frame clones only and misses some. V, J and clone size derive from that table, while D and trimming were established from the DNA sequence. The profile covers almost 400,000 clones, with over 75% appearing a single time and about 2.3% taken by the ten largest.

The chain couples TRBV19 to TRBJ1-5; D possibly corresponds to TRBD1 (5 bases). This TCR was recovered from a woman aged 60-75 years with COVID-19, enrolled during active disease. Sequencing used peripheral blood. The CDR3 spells CATTPFVGGRQPQHF. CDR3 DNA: TGTGCCACCACGCCTTTTGTGGGGGGAAGGCAGCCCCAGCATTTT.